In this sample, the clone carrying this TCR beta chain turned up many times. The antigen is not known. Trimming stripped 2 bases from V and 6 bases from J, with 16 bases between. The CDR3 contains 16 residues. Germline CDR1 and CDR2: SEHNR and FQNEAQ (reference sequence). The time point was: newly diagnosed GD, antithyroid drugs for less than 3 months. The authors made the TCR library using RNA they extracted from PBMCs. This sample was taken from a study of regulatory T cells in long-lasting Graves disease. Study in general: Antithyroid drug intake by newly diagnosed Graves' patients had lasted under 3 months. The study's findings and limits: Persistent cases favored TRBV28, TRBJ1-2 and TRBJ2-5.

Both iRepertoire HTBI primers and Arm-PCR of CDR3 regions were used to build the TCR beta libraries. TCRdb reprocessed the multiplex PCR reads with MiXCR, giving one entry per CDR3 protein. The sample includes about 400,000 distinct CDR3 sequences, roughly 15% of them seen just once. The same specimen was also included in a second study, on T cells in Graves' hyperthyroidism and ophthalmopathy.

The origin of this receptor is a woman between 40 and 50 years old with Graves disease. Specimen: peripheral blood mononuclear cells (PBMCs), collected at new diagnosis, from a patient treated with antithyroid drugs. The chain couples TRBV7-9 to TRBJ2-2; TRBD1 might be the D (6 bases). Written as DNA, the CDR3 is TGTGCCAGCAGCTTAAGGGGGATTTGGGACGCCGGGGAGCTGTTTTTT. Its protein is CASSLRGIWDAGELFF.